This T cell receptor beta chain was obtained from a study of cytomegalovirus exposure and HLA in healthy donors. Regarding this clone: Its specificity is unknown.

Overall study findings and caveats: Rarity characterized most TCR sequences, yet some public TCRs appeared in many donors.

The study ran its PCR with 60 Vbeta and 13 Jbeta primers. Profiled with immunoSEQ multiplex PCR; TCRdb holds only in-frame clones, not every one. The table has 80,000 to 95,000 clones, 60% to 70% seen once. The germline CDR1 and CDR2 sequences are SGDLS and YYNGEE. Germline trimming cut 4 bases from V and 6 bases from J; bases unmatched to any gene: 8. The CDR3 length is 14 residues. The gene calls are TRBV9 and TRBJ2-7; TRBD1 aligns across 9 bases. What was sequenced was PBMCs. This TCR was recovered from a woman aged 25 to 39 in good health and CMV-seronegative. CDR3 region: CASSPWTGEAEQYF. DNA of the CDR3: TGTGCCAGCAGCCCCTGGACAGGGGAGGCCGAGCAGTACTTC.